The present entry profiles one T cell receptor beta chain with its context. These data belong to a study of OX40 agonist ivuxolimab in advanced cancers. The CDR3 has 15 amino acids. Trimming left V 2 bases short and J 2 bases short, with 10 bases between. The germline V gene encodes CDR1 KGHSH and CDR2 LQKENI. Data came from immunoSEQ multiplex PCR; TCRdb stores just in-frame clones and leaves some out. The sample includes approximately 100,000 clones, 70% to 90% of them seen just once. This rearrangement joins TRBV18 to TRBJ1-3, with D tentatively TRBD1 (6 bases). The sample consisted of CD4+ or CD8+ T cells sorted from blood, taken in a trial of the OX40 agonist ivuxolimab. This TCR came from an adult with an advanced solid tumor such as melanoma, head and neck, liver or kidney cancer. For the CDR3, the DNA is TGTGCCAGCTCACCAGAACAGGGCGCTGGAAACACCATATATTTT. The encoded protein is CASSPEQGAGNTIYF.